This T cell receptor beta chain originates from a study of cytomegalovirus exposure and HLA in healthy donors. Study information: In an early release, HLA-typed donors contributed 80 million to 95 million unique TCR sequences. General study results and limits: The authors enumerated 150 to 200 TCR beta chains as linked to cytomegalovirus. Segments of the TCR beta V type were, in most cases, productive about 87% or about 30% of the time in an earlier analysis.

The CDR3 has 12 amino acids. Germline values: CDR1 SGHDT, CDR2 YYEEEE. The germline V and J ends were trimmed by 4 bases and 0 bases, with 5 bases remaining between them. Researchers ran the PCR with 60 Vbeta and 13 Jbeta primers. The assay was immunoSEQ multiplex PCR, and TCRdb's table has in-frame clones only and misses some. The table records some 140,000 clones, roughly three quarters of them present only once. This clone was detected a few times. Its antigen remains unidentified. The sample has other DNA sequences that encode this CDR3 too. In nominal health when sampled, donors likely had unrecorded immune exposures nonetheless.

The specimen sequenced was PBMCs. The V and J genes are TRBV5-6 and TRBJ2-7; D is undetermined. This receptor was taken from a female donor in good health and CMV-seronegative. The CDR3 DNA sequence: TGTGCCAGCAGCCTGAGCTCCTACGAGCAGTACTTC. Amino acid sequence: CASSLSSYEQYF.